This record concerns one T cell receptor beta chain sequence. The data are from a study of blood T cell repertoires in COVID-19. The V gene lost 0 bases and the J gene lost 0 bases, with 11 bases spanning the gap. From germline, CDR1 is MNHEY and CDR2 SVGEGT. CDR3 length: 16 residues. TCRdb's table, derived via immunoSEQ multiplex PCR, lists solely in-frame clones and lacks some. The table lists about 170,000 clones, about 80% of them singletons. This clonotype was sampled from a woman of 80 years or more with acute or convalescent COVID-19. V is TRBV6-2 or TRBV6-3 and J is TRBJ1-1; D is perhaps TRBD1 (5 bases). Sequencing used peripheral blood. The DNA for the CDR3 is TGTGCCAGCAGTTACTCGCGGGACGCGATGAACACTGAAGCTTTCTTT. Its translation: CASSYSRDAMNTEAFF.